These 9 T cell receptor beta chains share one sample of origin, sequenced in a study of beta chain features in type 1 diabetes (dated by TCRdb to the late 2010s). Broad study findings and their caveats: In all four CD4+ subsets, TCRB CDR3 length was moderately but significantly shorter in type 1 diabetes patients.

The method behind the library was the immunoSEQ multiplex PCR assay. The entire amount of isolated RNA was reverse transcribed using the High Capacity cDNA Reverse Transcription Kit, so the sequenced TCRB transcripts were expressed ones. In its TCRdb copy, this immuneACCESS table keeps in-frame sequences only and misses some clones. Where compared with another copy, unresolved V genes explain less than half of these, and the others have no known cause. A total of a few hundred thousand clones appear in this sample, about 24% of them only once. Over 0.01% of the sample belongs to the ten largest clones. Their recognized antigens are unknown. Sequencing was performed on naive CD4+ T cells from blood. The cell subset or site tag for this specimen amounts to: true naive CD4+ T cells. The receptors shown here come from a woman younger than 45 with type 1 diabetes.

This clone has only a few counts. The V call is TRBV30, the J call TRBJ2-1; 13 nucleotides match TRBD2. The CDR3 consists of 17 residues. Germline V lookup: CDR1 GTSNPN, CDR2 SVGIG (reference sequence). V was pared by 4 bases and J by 3 bases, with 9 bases of the junction left unmatched. Here the CDR3 DNA reads TGTGCCTGGACCGGGACTAGCGGGGCTTGGGGCTACAATGAGCAGTTCTTC. This codes for CAWTGTSGAWGYNEQFF.

This clone was seen once. The chain is built from TRBV2 and TRBJ2-1; TRBD2 is a possible D gene (6 bases). The ends were cut back, 3 bases at V and 0 bases at J, with 9 bases in the middle. Germline values: CDR1 SNHLY, CDR2 FYNNEI. CDR3 length: 15 amino acids. The CDR3 sequence is CASSDGSGSYNEQFF. DNA of the CDR3: TGTGCCAGCAGTGACGGGAGCGGCTCCTACAATGAGCAGTTCTTC.

This chain connects TRBV30 to TRBJ1-1; TRBD1 matches 8 bases. The V and J ends lost 8 bases and 2 bases, in that order; junction bases with no gene match: 7. The CDR3 runs 13 residues. CDR1 GTSNPN and CDR2 SVGIG come from the germline V gene (reference sequence). CDR3 bases: TGTGCCGGACGGACAGGGCGTAACACTGAAGCTTTCTTT. Translated, it gives CAGRTGRNTEAFF.

This clone was counted between two and nine times. The chain joins TRBV2 to TRBJ1-5; D gene ambiguous. This CDR3 has 13 residues. The V end lost 5 bases, the J end lost 9 bases, and 14 bases lay between the germline ends. Germline lookup yields CDR1 SNHLY and CDR2 FYNNEI. CDR3 loop: CASSSSNAGPQHF. CDR3 bases: TGTGCCAGCAGTTCTAGCAACGCTGGGCCCCAGCATTTT.

The chain has TRBV7-9 and TRBJ2-5; 11 positions agree with TRBD2. CDR3 length: 16 residues. The germline gives CDR1 SEHNR, CDR2 FQNEAQ (reference sequence). The V gene end was trimmed by 0 bases and the J gene end by 5 bases; junction bases not matched to a gene: 5. In DNA form, the CDR3 reads TGTGCCAGCAGCTTAGCGGCGACTAGCGGGACGGAGACCCAGTACTTC. Translation: CASSLAATSGTETQYF.

The table lists this clone with a few counts. The rearrangement joins TRBV6-6 to TRBJ2-1; D is perhaps TRBD2 (5 bases). CDR1 is MNHNY, CDR2 SVGAGI, per germline (reference sequence). Trimming cost V 7 bases and J 9 bases, with 16 bases left between them. CDR3 length: 13 residues. The CDR3 bases are TGTGCCAGCACTAATAAGGAGGAAGGTGAGCAGTTCTTC. Its translation: CASTNKEEGEQFF.

V and J are TRBV19 and TRBJ1-1; 10 positions match TRBD1. Germline lookup yields CDR1 LNHDA and CDR2 SQIVND (reference sequence). V was clipped by 11 bases and J by 5 bases; unmatched bases: 14. The CDR3 consists of 15 residues. For the CDR3, the DNA is TGTGCCGCTATAGGGACCGGGACAGGGGTTACTGAAGCTTTCTTT. It is translated as CAAIGTGTGVTEAFF. Full variable domain (missing parts from reference TRBV19 and TRBJ1-1): DGGITQSPKYLFRKEGQNVTLSCEQNLNHDAMYWYRQDPGQGLRLIYYSQIVNDFQKGDIAEGYSVSREKKESFPLTVTSAQKNPTAFYLCAAIGTGTGVTEAFFGQGTRLTVV.

The table lists this clone with a few counts. This chain uses TRBV11-2 with TRBJ1-4; 7 nucleotides match TRBD1. The V segment lost 7 bases and the J segment 13 bases; nucleotides outside the gene matches: 12. CDR1 and CDR2 from the germline V gene are SGHAT and FQNNGV. There are 13 residues in the CDR3. CDR3 loop: CASTQGFTYRLFF. The CDR3 bases are TGTGCCAGCACACAGGGGTTTACTTATCGACTGTTTTTT.

J is TRBJ2-3 and V is TRBV18; 8 bases are a match to TRBD1. The CDR3 is made up of 13 amino acids. J lost 10 bases, V lost 5 bases, and 8 bases had no gene match. The germline V gene encodes CDR1 KGHSH and CDR2 LQKENI. CDR3 in DNA: TGTGCCAGCTCATTCGGACAGGGCCCTGCGCAGTATTTT. Residues: CASSFGQGPAQYF.